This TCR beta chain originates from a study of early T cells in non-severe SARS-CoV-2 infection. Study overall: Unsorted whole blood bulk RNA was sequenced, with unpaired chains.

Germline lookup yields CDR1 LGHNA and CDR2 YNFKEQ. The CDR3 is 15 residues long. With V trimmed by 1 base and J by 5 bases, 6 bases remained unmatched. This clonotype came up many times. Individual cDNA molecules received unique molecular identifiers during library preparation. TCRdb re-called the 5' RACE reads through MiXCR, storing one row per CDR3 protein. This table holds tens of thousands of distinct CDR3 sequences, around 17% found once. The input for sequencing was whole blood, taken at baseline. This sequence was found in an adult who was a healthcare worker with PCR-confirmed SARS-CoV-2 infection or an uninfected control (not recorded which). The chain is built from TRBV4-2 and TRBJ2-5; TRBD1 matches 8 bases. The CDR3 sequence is CASSQADRGGETQYF. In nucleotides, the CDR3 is TGTGCCAGCAGCCAAGCCGACAGGGGAGGTGAGACCCAGTACTTC.